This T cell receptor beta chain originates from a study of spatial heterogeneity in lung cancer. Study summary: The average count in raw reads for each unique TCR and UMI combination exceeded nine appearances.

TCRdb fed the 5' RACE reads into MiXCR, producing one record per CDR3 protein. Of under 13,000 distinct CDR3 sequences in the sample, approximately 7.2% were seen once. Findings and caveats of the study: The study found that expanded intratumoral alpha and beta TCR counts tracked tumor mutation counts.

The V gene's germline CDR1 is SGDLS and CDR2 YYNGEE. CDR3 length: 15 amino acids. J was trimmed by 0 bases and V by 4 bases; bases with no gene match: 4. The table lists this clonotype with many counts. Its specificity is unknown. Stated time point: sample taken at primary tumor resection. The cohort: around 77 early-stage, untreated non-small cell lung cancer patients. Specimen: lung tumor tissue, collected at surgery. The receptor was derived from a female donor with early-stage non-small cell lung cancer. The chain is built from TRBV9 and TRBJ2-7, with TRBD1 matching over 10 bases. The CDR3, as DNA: TGTGCCAGCAGCCCCCGGACAGGGGGCTCCTACGAGCAGTACTTC. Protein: CASSPRTGGSYEQYF.